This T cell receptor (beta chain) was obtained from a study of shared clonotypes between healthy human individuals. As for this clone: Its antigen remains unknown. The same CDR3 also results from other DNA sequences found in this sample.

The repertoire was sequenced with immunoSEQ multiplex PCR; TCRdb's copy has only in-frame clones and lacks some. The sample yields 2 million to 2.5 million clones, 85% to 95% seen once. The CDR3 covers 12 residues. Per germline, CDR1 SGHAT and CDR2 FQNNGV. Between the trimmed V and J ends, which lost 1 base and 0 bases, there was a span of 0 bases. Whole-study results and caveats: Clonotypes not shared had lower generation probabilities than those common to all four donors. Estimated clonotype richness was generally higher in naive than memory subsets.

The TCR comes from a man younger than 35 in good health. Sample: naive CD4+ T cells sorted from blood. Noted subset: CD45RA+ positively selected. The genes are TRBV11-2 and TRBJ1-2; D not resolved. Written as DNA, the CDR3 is TGTGCCAGCAGCTTAGCTAACTATGGCTACACCTTC. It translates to CASSLANYGYTF.